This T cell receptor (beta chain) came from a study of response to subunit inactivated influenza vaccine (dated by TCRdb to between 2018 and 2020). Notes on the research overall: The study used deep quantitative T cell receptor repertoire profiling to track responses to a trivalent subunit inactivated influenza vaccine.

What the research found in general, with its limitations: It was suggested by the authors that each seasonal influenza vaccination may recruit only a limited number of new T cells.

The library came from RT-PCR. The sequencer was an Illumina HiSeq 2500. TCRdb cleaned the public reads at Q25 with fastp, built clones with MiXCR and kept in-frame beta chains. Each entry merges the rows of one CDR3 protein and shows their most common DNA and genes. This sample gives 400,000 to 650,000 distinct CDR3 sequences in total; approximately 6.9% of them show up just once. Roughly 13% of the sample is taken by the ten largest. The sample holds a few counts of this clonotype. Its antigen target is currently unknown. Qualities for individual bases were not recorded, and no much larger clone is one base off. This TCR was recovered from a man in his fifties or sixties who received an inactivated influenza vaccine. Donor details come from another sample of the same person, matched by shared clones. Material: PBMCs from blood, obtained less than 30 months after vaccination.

Here is the DNA: TGCAGCGTTGAGGGAGCGGGGTTCTCCTACAATGAGCAGTTCTTC. Translated, this is CSVEGAGFSYNEQFF. The V and J segments used are TRBV29-1 and TRBJ2-1, with 7 bases aligning to TRBD2. CDR1 and CDR2 (SQVTM, ANQGSEA) derive from the germline V gene. The CDR3 contains 15 residues, cysteine and phenylalanine counted. Of all the DNA, just the CDR3 is kept, 45 bases in frame from base 1. From V the trimming removes 3 bases and from J it removes 0 bases, while the gene matches leave 5 bases of the junction unaccounted for.